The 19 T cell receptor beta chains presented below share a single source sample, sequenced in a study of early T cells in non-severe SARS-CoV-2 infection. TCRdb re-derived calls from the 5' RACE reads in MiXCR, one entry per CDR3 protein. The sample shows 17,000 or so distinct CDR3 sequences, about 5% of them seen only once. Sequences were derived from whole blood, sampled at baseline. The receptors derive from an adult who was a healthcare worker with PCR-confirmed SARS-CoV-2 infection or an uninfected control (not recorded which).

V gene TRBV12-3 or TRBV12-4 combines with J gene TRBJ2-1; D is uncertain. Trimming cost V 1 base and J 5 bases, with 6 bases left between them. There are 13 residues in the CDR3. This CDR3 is CASSLGHNNEQFF. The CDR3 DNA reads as TGTGCCAGCAGTTTAGGACACAACAATGAGCAGTTCTTC.

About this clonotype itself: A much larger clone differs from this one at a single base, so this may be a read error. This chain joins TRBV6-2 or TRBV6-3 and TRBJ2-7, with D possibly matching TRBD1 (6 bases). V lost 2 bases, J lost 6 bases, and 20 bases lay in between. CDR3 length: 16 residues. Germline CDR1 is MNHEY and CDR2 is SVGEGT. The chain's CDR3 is CASSYRLKGTLGEQYF. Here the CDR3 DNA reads TGTGCCAGCAGTTACAGACTTAAGGGGACATTGGGCGAGCAGTACTTC.

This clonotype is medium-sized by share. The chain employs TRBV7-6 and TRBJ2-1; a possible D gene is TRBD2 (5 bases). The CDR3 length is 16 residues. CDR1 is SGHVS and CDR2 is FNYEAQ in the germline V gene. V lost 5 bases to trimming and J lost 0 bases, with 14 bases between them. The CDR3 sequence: CASSQGAESSYNEQFF. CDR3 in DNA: TGTGCCAGCAGCCAAGGAGCGGAGAGCTCCTACAATGAGCAGTTCTTC.

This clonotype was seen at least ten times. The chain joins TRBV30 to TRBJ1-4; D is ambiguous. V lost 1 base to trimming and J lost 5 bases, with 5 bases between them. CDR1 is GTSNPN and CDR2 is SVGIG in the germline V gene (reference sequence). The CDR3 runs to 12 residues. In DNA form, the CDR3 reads TGTGCCTGGAGTGGACGAAATGAAAAACTGTTTTTT. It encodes CAWSGRNEKLFF.

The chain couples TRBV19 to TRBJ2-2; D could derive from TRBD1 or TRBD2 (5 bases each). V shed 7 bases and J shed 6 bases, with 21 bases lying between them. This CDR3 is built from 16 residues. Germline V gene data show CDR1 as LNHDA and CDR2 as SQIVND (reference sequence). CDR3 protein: CASKDHGTRGPGELFF. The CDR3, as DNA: TGTGCCAGTAAGGATCATGGCACACGGGGCCCCGGGGAGCTGTTTTTT.

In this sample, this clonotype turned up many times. The CDR3 DNA sequence: TGTGCCAGCAGCTTGGGGGGAGGAGAAGGAGAAAAACTGTTTTTT. Protein product: CASSLGGGEGEKLFF. This chain uses TRBV5-6 with TRBJ1-4; no firm D call. The CDR3 spans 15 residues. V was clipped by 0 bases and J by 8 bases, with 14 bases between them. Germline V CDR1 and CDR2: SGHDT, YYEEEE.

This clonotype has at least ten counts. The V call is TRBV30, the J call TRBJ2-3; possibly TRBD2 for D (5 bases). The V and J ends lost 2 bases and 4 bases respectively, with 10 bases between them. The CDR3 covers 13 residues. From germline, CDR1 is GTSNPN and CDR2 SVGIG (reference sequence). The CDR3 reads CAWSRTGADTQYF. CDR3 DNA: TGTGCCTGGAGTCGGACTGGGGCAGATACGCAGTATTTT.

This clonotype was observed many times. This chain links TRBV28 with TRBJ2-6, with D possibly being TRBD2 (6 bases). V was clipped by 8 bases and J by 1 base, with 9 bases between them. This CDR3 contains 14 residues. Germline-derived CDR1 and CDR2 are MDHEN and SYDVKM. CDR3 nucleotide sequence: TGTGCCAGCGGTGCGGGGTCTGGGGCCAACGTCCTGACTTTC. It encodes CASGAGSGANVLTF.

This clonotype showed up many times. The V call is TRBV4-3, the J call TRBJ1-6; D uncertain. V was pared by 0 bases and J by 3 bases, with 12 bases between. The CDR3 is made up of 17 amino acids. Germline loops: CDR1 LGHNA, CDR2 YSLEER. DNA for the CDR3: TGCGCCAGCAGCCAAGAAGGGCGGAGCCACTATAATTCACCCCTCCACTTT. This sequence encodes CASSQEGRSHYNSPLHF.

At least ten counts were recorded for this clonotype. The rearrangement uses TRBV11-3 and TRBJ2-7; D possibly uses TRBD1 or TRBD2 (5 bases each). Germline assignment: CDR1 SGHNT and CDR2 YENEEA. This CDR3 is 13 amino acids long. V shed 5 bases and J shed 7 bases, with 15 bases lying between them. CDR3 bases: TGTGCCAGCAGCGGGACCCTTTTAGGTGAGCAGTACTTC. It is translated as CASSGTLLGEQYF.

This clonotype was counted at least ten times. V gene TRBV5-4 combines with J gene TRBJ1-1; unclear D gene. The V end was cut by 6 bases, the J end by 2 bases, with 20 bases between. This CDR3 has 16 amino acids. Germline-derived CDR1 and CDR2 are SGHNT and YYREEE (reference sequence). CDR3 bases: TGTGCCAGCAACCCTCCCGGCGGAGGAGGAAACACTGAAGCTTTCTTT. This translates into CASNPPGGGGNTEAFF.

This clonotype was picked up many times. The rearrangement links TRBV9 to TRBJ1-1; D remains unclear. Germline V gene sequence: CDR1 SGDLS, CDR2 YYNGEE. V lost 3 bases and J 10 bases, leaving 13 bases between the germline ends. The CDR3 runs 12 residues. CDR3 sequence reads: CASSGVEFSAFF. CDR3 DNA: TGTGCCAGCAGCGGTGTGGAGTTTTCAGCTTTCTTT.

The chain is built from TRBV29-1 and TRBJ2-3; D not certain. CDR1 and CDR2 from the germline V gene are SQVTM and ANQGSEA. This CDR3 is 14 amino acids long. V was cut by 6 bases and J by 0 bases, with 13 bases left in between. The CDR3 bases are TGCAGCGTCCTAGTCCCCACTAGCACAGATACGCAGTATTTT. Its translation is CSVLVPTSTDTQYF.

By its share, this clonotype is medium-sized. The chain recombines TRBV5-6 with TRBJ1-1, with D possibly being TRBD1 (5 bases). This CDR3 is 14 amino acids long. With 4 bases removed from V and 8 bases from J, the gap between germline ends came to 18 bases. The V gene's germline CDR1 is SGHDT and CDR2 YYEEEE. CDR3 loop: CASSPDSRRLEAFF. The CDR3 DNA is TGTGCCAGCAGCCCCGACAGCCGACGTCTCGAAGCTTTCTTT.

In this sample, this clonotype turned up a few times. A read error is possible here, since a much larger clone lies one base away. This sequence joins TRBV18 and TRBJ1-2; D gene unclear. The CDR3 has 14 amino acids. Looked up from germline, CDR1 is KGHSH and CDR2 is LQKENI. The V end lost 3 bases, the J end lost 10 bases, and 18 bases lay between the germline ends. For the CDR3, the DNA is TGTGCCAGCTCACCGGGAAGGGCGGATACAGACTACACCTTC. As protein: CASSPGRADTDYTF. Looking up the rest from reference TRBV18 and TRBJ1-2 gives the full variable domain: NAGVMQNPRHLVRRRGQEARLRCSPMKGHSHVYWYRQLPEEGLKFMVYLQKENIIDESGMPKERFSAEFPKEGPSILRIQQVVRGDSAAYFCASSPGRADTDYTFGSGTRLTVV.

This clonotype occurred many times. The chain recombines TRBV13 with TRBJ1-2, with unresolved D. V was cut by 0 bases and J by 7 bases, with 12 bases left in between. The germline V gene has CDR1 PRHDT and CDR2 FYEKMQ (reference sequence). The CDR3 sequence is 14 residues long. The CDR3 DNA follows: TGTGCCAGCAGCTTAGGGGTCGGGGAAGTTGGCTACACCTTC. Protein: CASSLGVGEVGYTF.

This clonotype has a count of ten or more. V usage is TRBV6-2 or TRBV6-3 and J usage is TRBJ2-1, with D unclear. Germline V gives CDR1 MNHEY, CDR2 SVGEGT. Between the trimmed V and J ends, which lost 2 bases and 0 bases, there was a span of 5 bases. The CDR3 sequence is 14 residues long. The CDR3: CASSYHSSYNEQFF. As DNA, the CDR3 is TGTGCCAGCAGTTACCACAGCTCCTACAATGAGCAGTTCTTC.

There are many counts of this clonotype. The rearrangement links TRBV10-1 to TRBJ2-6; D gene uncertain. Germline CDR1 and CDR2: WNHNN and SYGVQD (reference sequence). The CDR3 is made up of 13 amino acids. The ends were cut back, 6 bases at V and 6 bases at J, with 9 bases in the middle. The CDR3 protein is CASRASEANVLTF. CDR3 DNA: TGCGCCAGCAGGGCCTCGGAGGCCAACGTCCTGACTTTC.

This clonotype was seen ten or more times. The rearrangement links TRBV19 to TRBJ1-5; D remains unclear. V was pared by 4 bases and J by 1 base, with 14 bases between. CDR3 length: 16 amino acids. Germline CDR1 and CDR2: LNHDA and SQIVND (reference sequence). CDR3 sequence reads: CASSSQEAASNQPQHF. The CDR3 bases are TGTGCCAGTAGTAGTCAGGAGGCCGCGAGCAATCAGCCCCAGCATTTT.